This TCR beta chain was obtained from a study of patients and donors after allogeneic stem cell transplantation. MiXCR was run by TCRdb on the RT-PCR reads, yielding one entry per CDR3 protein. The data contain about 200,000 distinct CDR3 sequences, about 40% of them singletons. The CDR3 is made up of 14 amino acids. The V end lost 6 bases, the J end lost 0 bases, and 9 bases lay between the germline ends. The sample holds a few counts of this clonotype. The specimen sequenced was blood, either unsorted or a sorted T cell fraction (not recorded which). The sequence was collected from a human donor who was either an allogeneic HSCT recipient or a stem cell or donor lymphocyte infusion donor (not recorded which). It is not recorded whose cells these are; they may come from a transplant donor. The V and J genes are TRBV12-3 or TRBV12-4 and TRBJ1-5; D is ambiguous. The chain's CDR3 is CASSPLYSNQPQHF. The DNA of the CDR3 is TGTGCCAGCAGCCCCCTATATAGCAATCAGCCCCAGCATTTT.